Following are 27 T cell receptor beta chains from one sample sequenced in a study of tumor-infiltrating lymphocytes in primary liver carcinoma. TCR beta cDNA was prepared out of roughly 500 ng total RNA by means of a constant-region primer. For TCR beta, libraries were produced by three nested multiplex PCR rounds using slightly modified ARM-PCR. The opening two PCR rounds, approximately 10 cycles each, paired TRBV1-TRBV30 forward primers with a C-beta reverse primer. Via MiXCR, TCRdb re-called the multiplex PCR reads, giving one row per CDR3 protein. The sample consists of roughly 100,000 distinct CDR3 sequences, roughly 80% of them appearing once. Co-extraction of both nucleic acids (RNA and DNA) used roughly 18-34 mg of unsorted bulk tissue. Input material: liver tumor tissue from sampling region 3. Subset defined: tumor region T3, left-lateral pole. All receptors derive from a man aged 35-49 years with primary liver carcinoma and hepatitis B virus infection.

Notes on this clonotype: Since the CDR3 does not end with the conserved phenylalanine or tryptophan, this likely comes from a read error. V usage is TRBV6-1 and J usage is TRBJ1-5; 9 bases fit TRBD1. The V gene's germline CDR1 is MNHNS and CDR2 SASEGT. V lost 8 bases to trimming and J lost 0 bases; unmatched junction nucleotides: 8. The CDR3 totals 16 residues. The CDR3 reads CASSRTGDLSNQPQHS. The CDR3 nucleotides are TGTGCCAGCTCAAGGACAGGGGATCTTAGCAATCAGCCCCAGCATTCA.

About this clonotype: A read error may account for a junction end that differs from germline. The rearrangement joins TRBV5-5 to TRBJ1-2; D gene uncertain. The CDR3 spans 18 residues. Germline assignment: CDR1 SGHKS and CDR2 YYEKEE (reference sequence). The CDR3 loop is CASSTGGVAIATNYDYTF. The CDR3 region has the DNA TGTGCCAGCAGCACGGGTGGGGTGGCGATAGCAACTAACTATGACTACACCTTC.

The chain uses TRBV29-1 and TRBJ1-5; no clear D. The ends were cut back, 4 bases at V and 0 bases at J, with 13 bases in the middle. Germline V lookup: CDR1 SQVTM, CDR2 ANQGSEA. CDR3 size: 15 residues. The CDR3 nucleotides read TGCAGCGTTGCGAGTACAAGTGATAGCAATCAGCCCCAGCATTTT. This encodes CSVASTSDSNQPQHF.

As regards this clonotype: A much larger clonotype is one base distant, so this may be a read error. The chain has TRBV28 and TRBJ2-5; D tentatively fits TRBD1 or TRBD2 (5 bases each). V lost 8 bases and J 2 bases, leaving 9 bases between the germline ends. The germline gives CDR1 MDHEN, CDR2 SYDVKM. The CDR3 contains 12 residues. CDR3 region: CASGGHQETQYF. The CDR3 bases are TGTGCCAGCGGGGGTCATCAAGAGACCCAGTACTTC.

Concerning this clonotype: Compared with germline, one end of the junction differs, possibly owing to a read error. V and J are TRBV5-4 and TRBJ2-7, with 8 positions matching TRBD2. CDR3 size: 15 residues. From germline, CDR1 is SGHNT and CDR2 YYREEE (reference sequence). CDR3 DNA: TGTGACAGCAGCCCGCTCGGGAGGGCCTCCTACGAGCAGTACTTC. Translated, it gives CDSSPLGRASYEQYF.

The chain joins TRBV6-5 to TRBJ2-1; possibly TRBD2 for D (5 bases). Per the germline V gene, CDR1 is MNHEY and CDR2 is SVGAGI. The CDR3 runs 13 residues. The CDR3 sequence: CVCSYSPGDEQFF. CDR3 nucleotides: TGTGTCTGCAGTTACTCGCCCGGGGATGAGCAGTTCTTC.

This clonotype showed up many times. The V and J genes are TRBV5-1 and TRBJ2-3; no firm D call. Trimming left V 4 bases short and J 2 bases short, with 8 bases between. Germline values: CDR1 SGHRS, CDR2 YFSETQ. The CDR3 spans 13 residues. The chain's CDR3 is CASSAESTDTQYF. CDR3 bases: TGCGCCAGCAGCGCGGAGTCCACAGATACGCAGTATTTT.

Notes on this clonotype: The conserved phenylalanine or tryptophan normally closing the CDR3 is absent here, so this likely arose from a read error. J is TRBJ2-3 and V is TRBV28, with D unclear. The J call may not be correct, given that the DNA end is closer to TRBJ1-5. The CDR3 length is 16 residues. Germline values: CDR1 MDHEN, CDR2 SYDVKM. The CDR3 loop reads CASSISTSGYTDTQHS. As DNA, the CDR3 is TGTGCCAGCAGTATATCGACTAGCGGCTACACAGATACGCAGCATTCT.

Comments on this clonotype: Possible read error: a much larger clone is one base away. The chain recombines TRBV4-1 with TRBJ1-1; D perhaps matches TRBD1 (6 bases). The CDR3 totals 14 residues. Looked up from germline, CDR1 is MGHRA and CDR2 is YSYEKL. The DNA for the CDR3 is TGCGCCAGCAGCCGGGGGGCGGCTAACACTGAAGGTTTCTTT. It encodes CASSRGAANTEGFF.

This rearrangement joins TRBV20-1 to TRBJ2-5; 8 positions match TRBD2. The J segment lost 8 bases and the V segment lost 6 bases, leaving 20 bases of the junction unmatched. The CDR3 runs to 16 residues. The germline gives CDR1 DFQATT, CDR2 SNEGSKA (reference sequence). The CDR3: CSALSVSGRVWDTQYF. The CDR3 DNA reads TGCAGTGCCCTAAGTGTCAGCGGGAGAGTATGGGATACCCAGTACTTC.

V usage is TRBV12-5 and J usage is TRBJ2-1; 7 nucleotides match TRBD2. Germline V lookup: CDR1 LGHNT, CDR2 FRNRAP. This CDR3 has 17 residues. The junction had 20 bases not matched to a gene; V was cut back by 7 bases and J by 8 bases. This CDR3 reads CASDKLSGLGILDEQFF. The CDR3 DNA is TGTGCTAGTGATAAACTCTCCGGACTAGGAATTCTTGATGAGCAGTTCTTC.

This clonotype was found many times. J is TRBJ2-1 and V is TRBV5-6; D is perhaps TRBD1 or TRBD2 (5 bases each). CDR1 SGHDT and CDR2 YYEEEE come from the germline V gene. The CDR3 runs 16 residues. Trimming left V 2 bases short and J 7 bases short, with 19 bases between. The CDR3 nucleotides read TGTGCCAGCAGCTTACTAGGGACCGAAGGGGCGAATGAGCAGTTCTTC. This gives the protein CASSLLGTEGANEQFF. Supplemented by reference TRBV5-6 and TRBJ2-1, the full variable domain reads DAGVTQSPTHLIKTRGQQVTLRCSPKSGHDTVSWYQQALGQGPQFIFQYYEEEERQRGNFPDRFSGHQFPNYSSELNVNALLLGDSALYLCASSLLGTEGANEQFFGPGTRLTVL.

Details on this clonotype: A clone one base away is much larger, so this may be a read error. The chain joins TRBV24-1 to TRBJ2-1; TRBD2 agrees at 7 bases. CDR3 length equals 14 residues. Per germline, CDR1 KGHDR and CDR2 SFDVKD. CDR3 loop: CATSDPAGNKEQFF. DNA for the CDR3: TGTGCCACCAGTGATCCAGCGGGAAACAAAGAGCAGTTCTTC.

This clonotype was counted between two and nine times. This may stem from a read error, because a much larger clone lies one nucleotide away. This chain uses TRBV19 with TRBJ2-3; D is unclear. The V end lost 2 bases, the J end lost 3 bases, and 9 bases lay between the germline ends. This CDR3 is built from 14 residues. Germline-derived CDR1 and CDR2 are LNHDA and SQIVND (reference sequence). The CDR3 coding sequence is TGTGCCAGTAGTATAACCCCGGAAACAGATACGCAGTATTTT. Translated, it gives CASSITPETDTQYF.

With regard to this clonotype: The junction departs from the called germline gene at one end, perhaps through a read error. The genes are TRBV12-3 or TRBV12-4 and TRBJ2-5; D may be TRBD1 (5 bases). This CDR3 comprises 15 residues. DNA of the CDR3: TGTGCCAGCAGTTTAGACCCCGAGACAGAAGAGACCCACTACTTC. Protein: CASSLDPETEETHYF.

With regard to this clonotype: Relative to the germline gene, one junction end is altered; a read error may explain this. The V and J genes are TRBV12-3 or TRBV12-4 and TRBJ2-3, with TRBD1 as a possible D gene (6 bases). The CDR3 is 19 residues long. DNA of the CDR3: TGTGTCAGCAGTTTAGCGCTTTATGGGCAAAGGGGGACGGGGGATACGCAGTATTTT. Translated: CVSSLALYGQRGTGDTQYF.

To note about this clonotype: Relative to the germline gene, one junction end is altered; a read error may explain this. This chain links TRBV29-1 with TRBJ1-2, with TRBD1 matching 8 bases. Germline V gene sequence: CDR1 SQVTM, CDR2 ANQGSEA. This CDR3 is built from 14 residues. The CDR3 nucleotides read TGCAGTGTCCTCCCTGACAGGGGCATGAATGGTTACACCTTC. Its translation: CSVLPDRGMNGYTF.

This chain connects TRBV29-1 to TRBJ2-6; the D gene is possibly TRBD1 (5 bases). This CDR3 contains 13 residues. Germline CDR1 and CDR2: SQVTM and ANQGSEA. V was pared by 4 bases and J by 12 bases, with 16 bases between. The CDR3 spells CSVAGSGACVLTF. CDR3 DNA: TGCAGCGTTGCAGGGTCTGGGGCCTGCGTCCTGACTTTC. Variable domain in full (rest from reference TRBV29-1 and TRBJ2-6): SAVISQKPSRDICQRGTSLTIQCQVDSQVTMMFWYRQQPGQSLTLIATANQGSEATYESGFVIDKFPISRPNLTFSTLTVSNMSPEDSSIYLCSVAGSGACVLTFGAGSRLTVL.

This clonotype turned up a few times. A much larger clone differs from this one at a single base, so this may be a read error. This sequence joins TRBV30 and TRBJ2-1; 10 bases match TRBD1. J gave up 2 bases and V 1 base, and 8 bases lay outside the gene matches. This CDR3 is 17 amino acids long. CDR1 GTSNPN and CDR2 SVGIG come from the germline V gene (reference sequence). CDR3 loop: CAWSAGQTGGTYNEQFF. The CDR3 coding sequence is TGTGCCTGGAGTGCCGGACAGACAGGGGGCACCTACAATGAGCAGTTCTTC.

The chain employs TRBV29-1 and TRBJ2-7; D ambiguous. V lost 8 bases to trimming and J lost 4 bases, with 27 bases between them. This CDR3 is 16 amino acids long. The germline gives CDR1 SQVTM, CDR2 ANQGSEA. The CDR3 loop reads CSPMTSGIGTPYEQYF. CDR3 bases: TGCAGCCCCATGACGTCTGGGATCGGCACTCCATACGAGCAGTACTTC.

A remark on this clonotype: A much larger clone differs by one base, so this may be a read error. V usage is TRBV5-6 and J usage is TRBJ2-7; 8 nucleotides match TRBD1. The CDR3 loop spans 14 amino acids. Germline V gene sequence: CDR1 SGHDT, CDR2 YYEEEE. The CDR3 sequence is CASSSRTGPYEHCF. Written as DNA, the CDR3 is TGTGCCAGCAGCTCGCGGACAGGGCCCTACGAGCACTGCTTC.

Remarks on this clonotype: One end of the junction is discordant with germline, which a read error may explain. This rearrangement joins TRBV4-3 to TRBJ2-1; TRBD2 matches at 13 bases. Germline lookup yields CDR1 LGHNA and CDR2 YSLEER. The CDR3 is made up of 18 amino acids. CDR3 region: CLSSLDWTSGSAWNEQLF. DNA of the CDR3: TGCCTCAGCAGTCTGGATTGGACTAGCGGGAGTGCCTGGAATGAGCAGTTATTC.

Comment on this clonotype: At one of its ends the junction is not consistent with the germline gene, which may arise from a read error. V is TRBV4-1 and J is TRBJ1-2, with TRBD1 identical over 7 bases. In germline, CDR1 is MGHRA, CDR2 YSYEKL. The CDR3 loop spans 15 amino acids. As DNA, the CDR3 is TGCGCCAGCGGCCAAGAGGGAGAGGGGGCGCGGGGCTACACCTTC. This gives the protein CASGQEGEGARGYTF.

As concerns this clonotype: This CDR3 fails to terminate in the conserved phenylalanine or tryptophan, so it likely reflects a read error. The rearrangement joins TRBV11-3 to TRBJ1-1; D not certain. The CDR3 is made up of 14 amino acids. Per germline, CDR1 SGHNT and CDR2 YENEEA. The CDR3 here is CASSLAGGNTEAFT. The CDR3 nucleotides read TGTGCTAGCAGCTTAGCGGGAGGGAACACTGAAGCTTTCACT.

Notes on this clonotype: No conserved phenylalanine or tryptophan ends this CDR3, so it is likely a read error. Here the CDR3 DNA reads TGTGCCAGCGGCCGGACACTGGTTTCACCCCTCCACGTC. It yields the protein CASGRTLVSPLHV. The V gene is TRBV11-1, the J gene TRBJ1-6; weak D call: TRBD1 (5 bases). The CDR3 is 13 amino acids. Germline V gives CDR1 SGHAT, CDR2 FQDESV (reference sequence). V was shortened by 8 bases and J by 9 bases, with 14 bases between the two germline ends.

This clonotype was recorded only once. The chain combines TRBV11-2 with TRBJ2-6; 10 bases fit TRBD1. With 9 bases clipped from V and 2 bases from J, the junction kept 22 bases outside the gene matches. CDR3 length: 21 amino acids. Germline CDR1 reads SGHAT; CDR2 reads FQNNGV. The CDR3 here is CARSMGGDRGISLPGANVLTF. DNA of the CDR3: TGTGCCAGAAGCATGGGGGGGGACAGGGGCATTTCCCTCCCTGGGGCCAACGTCCTGACTTTC.

A note on this clonotype: Germline is not matched at one junction end, which may reflect a read error. This rearrangement joins TRBV7-8 to TRBJ2-7, with D uncertain. This CDR3 has 16 residues. Germline-derived CDR1 and CDR2 are SGHVS and FQNEAQ. Here the CDR3 reads CASSLASLQWKGEQYF. The DNA for the CDR3 is TGTGCCAGCAGCTTAGCGTCCCTCCAATGGAAGGGCGAGCAATACTTC.